Listed below are T cell receptor beta chains from one sample, sequenced in a study of T cells in Graves' hyperthyroidism and ophthalmopathy. TCRdb analysed the multiplex PCR reads with MiXCR anew, one entry per CDR3 protein. The sample has some 760,000 distinct CDR3 sequences; 12% to 15% are singletons. The sample was blood. These TCRs come from a woman aged 18-30 years with Graves' hyperthyroidism. Each CDR3 is given with its conserved first and last residue. The D gene is left open where the match is weak. Size is stated for part of the rows, as once, few or many counts, or as a class when the clone is expanded.

d_call,v_call,j_call,clone_size,cdr3_aa,cdr3_nt
NA,TRBV11-2,TRBJ2-1,many,CASSSIRGPYNEQFF,TGTGCCAGCAGCTCCATCCGGGGGCCCTACAATGAGCAGTTCTTC
TRBD2,TRBV9,TRBJ2-3,NA,CASSVAGGRVTDTQYF,TGTGCCAGCAGCGTAGCAGGCGGGAGGGTCACAGATACGCAGTATTTT
NA,TRBV3-1,TRBJ1-4,many,CASSQTTGTWEKLFF,TGTGCCAGCAGCCAAACTACAGGGACATGGGAAAAACTGTTTTTT
NA,TRBV20-1,TRBJ2-1,NA,CSARDQRGTYNEQFF,TGCAGTGCTAGAGATCAGAGGGGAACCTACAATGAGCAGTTCTTC
NA,TRBV12-3/TRBV12-4,TRBJ1-5,many,CASRPHTGAVNNQPQHF,TGTGCCAGCAGACCCCATACAGGAGCGGTAAACAATCAGCCCCAGCATTTT
NA,TRBV7-9,TRBJ2-2,few,CASSPRRDDPNTGELFF,TGTGCCAGCAGCCCCAGGCGGGACGATCCGAACACCGGGGAGCTGTTTTTT
NA,TRBV5-1,TRBJ2-1,many,CASMFDLRYNEQFF,TGCGCCAGCATGTTTGATCTACGGTACAATGAGCAGTTCTTC
TRBD1,TRBV5-1,TRBJ1-2,NA,CASSPLTGGSYGYTF,TGCGCCAGCAGCCCCCTGACAGGGGGAAGCTATGGCTACACCTTC
TRBD2,TRBV4-1,TRBJ2-2,many,CASSQVGGRAASGELFF,TGCGCCAGCAGCCAAGTCGGCGGGAGGGCCGCCAGCGGGGAGCTGTTTTTT
TRBD2,TRBV7-9,TRBJ2-1,many,CASTLYAGEGYNEQFF,TGTGCCAGCACGCTTTATGCGGGAGAGGGGTACAATGAGCAGTTCTTC
NA,TRBV9,TRBJ2-1,many,CASSVGGDLSYNEQFF,TGTGCCAGCAGCGTAGGCGGGGACCTCTCCTACAATGAGCAGTTCTTC
TRBD2,TRBV20-1,TRBJ2-3,few,CSAPSRLAGDTQYF,TGCAGTGCGCCGAGCCGACTAGCGGGGGATACGCAGTATTTT
NA,TRBV27,TRBJ1-6,few,CASSSSRAAVAPLHF,TGTGCCAGCAGTTCGTCCAGGGCAGCCGTAGCACCCCTCCACTTT
TRBD2,TRBV19,TRBJ2-5,few,CASSSSGRDQETQYF,TGTGCCAGTAGTTCAAGCGGGAGGGACCAAGAGACCCAGTACTTC
TRBD2,TRBV4-2,TRBJ2-1,NA,CASSGRTTSGRESSYNEQFF,TGTGCCAGCAGCGGACGAACGACTAGCGGGAGGGAGAGCTCCTACAATGAGCAGTTCTTC
NA,TRBV20-1,TRBJ1-1,NA,CSATAGTQNTEAFF,TGCAGTGCTACAGCCGGGACACAGAACACTGAAGCTTTCTTT
TRBD1,TRBV24-1,TRBJ1-1,many,CATSDLQGAEAFF,TGTGCCACCAGTGATTTGCAGGGGGCTGAAGCTTTCTTT
NA,TRBV7-9,TRBJ2-7,NA,CASSLRGAPEQYF,TGTGCCAGCAGCTTAAGGGGGGCCCCCGAGCAGTACTTC
NA,TRBV7-9,TRBJ1-1,many,CASSVAPNTEAFF,TGTGCCAGCAGCGTTGCACCGAACACTGAAGCTTTCTTT
TRBD2,TRBV7-2,TRBJ2-7,NA,CASSPPPGRGAYEQYF,TGTGCCAGCAGCCCGCCCCCGGGACGGGGGGCCTACGAGCAGTACTTC
TRBD1,TRBV15,TRBJ1-2,NA,CATSRERQGAGYGYTF,TGTGCCACCAGCAGAGAAAGACAGGGGGCAGGGTATGGCTACACCTTC
NA,TRBV12-3/TRBV12-4,TRBJ1-5,NA,CASSLRRGGDQPQHF,TGTGCCAGCAGTTTACGTCGGGGGGGGGATCAGCCCCAGCATTTT
NA,TRBV11-3,TRBJ2-1,many,CASSLVVSADKFF,TGTGCCAGCAGCTTAGTGGTTTCAGCAGACAAGTTCTTC
TRBD2,TRBV18,TRBJ2-7,many,CASSPKAGGRYEQYF,TGTGCCAGCTCACCAAAAGCGGGAGGGCGTTACGAGCAGTACTTC
NA,TRBV7-2,TRBJ1-6,many,CASSLERPLYNSPLHF,TGTGCCAGCAGCTTAGAACGACCGCTCTATAATTCACCCCTCCACTTT
TRBD2,TRBV5-1,TRBJ2-5,few,CASSLPGTSGVRETQYF,TGCGCCAGCAGCTTACCCGGGACTAGCGGAGTCCGGGAGACCCAGTACTTC
TRBD2,TRBV7-3,TRBJ2-3,NA,CASSRRGAREGLDTQYF,TGTGCCAGCAGCCGAAGGGGGGCGCGGGAGGGGTTGGATACGCAGTATTTT
NA,TRBV12-3/TRBV12-4,TRBJ2-3,NA,CATWGMSTDTQYF,TGTGCTACATGGGGGATGAGCACAGATACGCAGTATTTT
NA,TRBV2,TRBJ2-2,many,CASSDFRTGNTGELFF,TGTGCCAGCAGTGATTTCCGGACGGGGAACACCGGGGAGCTGTTTTTT
TRBD2,TRBV4-1,TRBJ2-1,NA,CASSQGLAGPRFF,TGCGCCAGCAGCCAAGGACTAGCGGGGCCGCGGTTCTTC
TRBD1,TRBV3-1,TRBJ1-6,NA,CASSRSDRGWNSPLHF,TGTGCCAGCAGCCGGTCGGACAGGGGGTGGAATTCACCCCTCCACTTT
TRBD1,TRBV6-1,TRBJ1-5,NA,CASTPPAGAGDLGQGIFQPQHF,TGTGCCAGCACTCCCCCCGCGGGGGCCGGCGACTTGGGACAGGGGATTTTCCAGCCCCAGCATTTT
NA,TRBV11-2,TRBJ2-2,many,CASRFRPNTGELFF,TGTGCCAGCAGGTTTCGCCCGAACACCGGGGAGCTGTTTTTT
TRBD2,TRBV20-1,TRBJ2-1,many,CSAMGGRSGNEQFF,TGCAGTGCTATGGGCGGGAGGTCGGGGAATGAGCAGTTCTTC
TRBD2,TRBV7-9,TRBJ2-1,few,CASSVPSGLAGLWHEQFF,TGTGCCAGCAGCGTCCCCTCGGGACTAGCGGGTCTTTGGCATGAGCAGTTCTTC
NA,TRBV2,TRBJ2-7,few,CASSEWPAYSYEQYF,TGTGCCAGCAGTGAATGGCCAGCATACTCCTACGAGCAGTACTTC
TRBD2,TRBV24-1,TRBJ2-2,NA,CATSDLAADRGGGLFF,TGTGCCACCAGTGATTTGGCAGCGGACCGCGGCGGGGGGCTGTTTTTT
NA,TRBV20-1,TRBJ2-3,few,CSARDIGAVSADTQYF,TGCAGTGCTAGAGATATAGGGGCAGTTTCGGCAGATACGCAGTATTTT
NA,TRBV6-2/TRBV6-3,TRBJ2-1,many,CASRLVGSYNEQFF,TGTGCCAGCAGACTAGTGGGCTCCTACAATGAGCAGTTCTTC
NA,TRBV15,TRBJ1-4,NA,CATSRVATNEKLFF,TGTGCCACCAGCAGAGTTGCAACTAATGAAAAACTGTTTTTT
NA,TRBV19,TRBJ2-7,many,CASSIISGPQGEQYF,TGTGCCAGTAGTATAATATCGGGACCACAAGGGGAGCAGTACTTC
TRBD1,TRBV18,TRBJ2-1,many,CASSDRGSYNEQFF,TGTGCCAGCTCAGACAGGGGCTCCTACAATGAGCAGTTCTTC
NA,TRBV7-9,TRBJ2-3,NA,CASSLVYMRDTQYF,TGTGCCAGCAGCTTAGTTTATATGAGGGATACGCAGTATTTT
NA,TRBV5-1,TRBJ2-1,NA,CASSVSLAYSNEQFF,TGCGCCAGCAGCGTGTCCCTAGCGTATAGCAATGAGCAGTTCTTC
TRBD1,TRBV20-1,TRBJ1-5,NA,CSAEQGDRGLGQPQHF,TGCAGTGCGGAACAAGGGGACAGGGGGCTCGGGCAGCCCCAGCATTTT
NA,TRBV5-6,TRBJ1-2,many,CASSLGSLYGYTF,TGTGCCAGCAGCTTAGGCAGCCTCTATGGCTACACCTTC
NA,TRBV11-3,TRBJ2-2,many,CASSQLRTGELFF,TGTGCCAGCAGCCAGCTGAGGACCGGGGAGCTGTTTTTT
NA,TRBV3-1,TRBJ1-4,many,CASSQDWLSNEKLFF,TGTGCCAGCAGCCAAGATTGGTTGAGTAATGAAAAACTGTTTTTT
NA,TRBV7-9,TRBJ2-1,many,CASSLALKEQFF,TGTGCCAGCAGCTTAGCGCTAAAGGAGCAGTTCTTC
TRBD1,TRBV11-3,TRBJ1-2,few,CASSFDSGTGDYGYTF,TGTGCCAGCAGCTTCGATTCCGGGACAGGGGACTATGGCTACACCTTC
NA,TRBV20-1,TRBJ2-6,NA,CSASREDGDIANVLTF,TGCAGTGCTAGCCGTGAGGACGGGGACATCGCCAACGTCCTGACTTTC
NA,TRBV7-8,TRBJ1-5,NA,CASSSQASSQPQHF,TGTGCCAGCAGCTCACAGGCGTCGAGCCAGCCCCAGCATTTT
NA,TRBV5-1,TRBJ2-5,few,CASSLGVLEGETQYF,TGCGCCAGCAGCTTGGGTGTCCTAGAGGGAGAGACCCAGTACTTC
NA,TRBV4-1,TRBJ2-4,few,CASSQGGGAGRPKNIQYF,TGCGCCAGCAGCCAAGGAGGGGGCGCCGGGAGACCCAAAAACATTCAGTACTTC
NA,TRBV9,TRBJ2-7,many,CASSVEGVDEQYF,TGTGCCAGCAGCGTAGAAGGGGTTGACGAGCAGTACTTC
NA,TRBV3-1,TRBJ1-2,many,CASSQVTGHYGYTF,TGTGCCAGCAGCCAAGTAACAGGCCATTATGGCTACACCTTC
NA,TRBV14,TRBJ2-1,NA,CASSPRTRGKVNEQFF,TGTGCCAGCAGCCCCCGGACCAGGGGAAAGGTGAATGAGCAGTTCTTC
TRBD1,TRBV29-1,TRBJ2-2,few,CSVPGQGGGTGELFF,TGCAGCGTACCAGGACAGGGTGGTGGCACCGGGGAGCTGTTTTTT
NA,TRBV14,TRBJ1-1,many,CASSQGARTEAFF,TGTGCCAGCAGCCAAGGGGCAAGGACTGAAGCTTTCTTT